Presented here are 7 T cell receptor beta chains from one specimen sequenced in a study of blood T cell repertoires in COVID-19. Assay: immunoSEQ multiplex PCR; the TCRdb copy retains only in-frame clones and omits some. The repertoire holds approximately 150,000 clones, with roughly 80% as singletons. Sequencing used PBMCs or T cells enriched from blood (not recorded which). The receptors here all came from a man aged 35-49 years with acute COVID-19.

This clone appeared a few times. This rearrangement joins TRBV25-1 to TRBJ2-2; 8 bases are shared with TRBD2. The V segment lost 0 bases and the J segment 7 bases; nucleotides outside the gene matches: 7. Germline CDR1 reads MGHDK; CDR2 reads SYGVNS. CDR3 length: 16 residues. CDR3 sequence reads: CASSEYSSGKVGELFF. The CDR3 DNA sequence: TGTGCCAGCAGTGAATATAGTAGCGGGAAGGTCGGGGAGCTGTTTTTT.

The chain's CDR3 is CASSQGTSWGDTQYF. In nucleotides, the CDR3 is TGTGCCAGCAGCCAAGGGACTAGCTGGGGAGATACGCAGTATTTT. The rearrangement uses TRBV14 and TRBJ2-3, with 8 bases identical to TRBD2. The trim removed 1 base at V and 5 bases at J, leaving 5 bases unmatched. The CDR3 is 15 residues long. CDR1 and CDR2 from the germline V gene are SGHDN and FVKESK.

The genes are TRBV3-1 (or the pseudogene TRBV3-2) and TRBJ2-3, with 7 bases that match TRBD1. Looked up from germline, CDR1 is LGHDT and CDR2 is YNNKEL (reference sequence). V lost 0 bases to trimming and J lost 6 bases; unmatched junction nucleotides: 3. This CDR3 comprises 14 residues. The CDR3 loop is CASSQEGRGDTQYF. The CDR3, as DNA: TGTGCCAGCAGCCAAGAGGGCAGGGGGGATACGCAGTATTTT.

The chain links TRBV5-1 to TRBJ2-1, with 10 bases fitting TRBD2. Germline V gene data show CDR1 as SGHRS and CDR2 as YFSETQ. This CDR3 has 15 amino acids. V lost 0 bases, J lost 6 bases, and 3 bases stayed unmatched. This chain's CDR3 is CASSLASGSINEQFF. As DNA, the CDR3 is TGCGCCAGCAGCTTGGCTAGCGGGAGTATCAATGAGCAGTTCTTC.

The rearrangement links TRBV11-3 to TRBJ2-2; possibly TRBD2 for D (6 bases). Germline values: CDR1 SGHNT, CDR2 YENEEA. This CDR3 is built from 15 residues. The V end lost 2 bases, the J end lost 7 bases, and 14 bases lay between the germline ends. CDR3 sequence reads: CASSLHGGGNGELFF. The CDR3 region has the DNA TGTGCCAGCAGCTTACACGGGGGAGGAAACGGGGAGCTGTTTTTT.

This chain connects TRBV5-8 to TRBJ1-4, with a tentative D call TRBD1 (5 bases). This CDR3 comprises 15 residues. The germline CDR1 and CDR2 sequences are SGHTS and YDEGEE. V lost 4 bases, J lost 4 bases, and 14 bases lay in between. CDR3 bases: TGTGCCAGCAGCCCCCAGGGAGGGGTTAATGAAAAACTGTTTTTT. Its translation: CASSPQGGVNEKLFF.

The rearrangement links TRBV18 to TRBJ1-1; 7 nucleotides agree with TRBD1. The CDR3 length is 15 residues. Trimming took 0 bases from V and 0 from J; bases not matched to a gene: 1. The germline V gene has CDR1 KGHSH and CDR2 LQKENI. The CDR3 nucleotides read TGTGCCAGCTCACCACCGGGACAGTTGAACACTGAAGCTTTCTTT. Translating gives CASSPPGQLNTEAFF.